These T cell receptor beta chains were read from a single sample in a study of vaccination and CD4 T cells after COVID-19. No cognate antigen is known for these TCRs. TCRdb recomputed calls from the PCR reads with MiXCR, one row per CDR3 protein. Of about 18,000 distinct CDR3 sequences listed, 40% to 60% are singletons. The sequencing used CD4+ T cells from blood, cultured in vitro, collected before SARS-CoV-2 vaccination. The receptor source for this set is a human donor who had recovered from COVID-19. CDR3s include the opening cysteine and the closing phenylalanine or tryptophan.

v_gene,j_gene,CDR3aa
TRBV20-1,TRBJ2-5,CSARDSLAGETQYF
TRBV20-1,TRBJ2-3,CSARWRITTDTQYF
TRBV24-1,TRBJ2-1,CATRARGGGSSYNEQFF
TRBV12-3/TRBV12-4,TRBJ2-5,CASSLQGVRETQYF
TRBV7-2,TRBJ1-2,CASSLLGRNGYTF
TRBV20-1,TRBJ2-7,CSAREGANEQYF
TRBV20-1,TRBJ2-1,CSVLRGRYNEQFF
TRBV6-1,TRBJ1-2,CASFASYGYTF
TRBV28,TRBJ2-7,CASSLGQSYEQYF
TRBV20-1,TRBJ2-3,CSARVQGASTDTQYF
TRBV6-1,TRBJ2-5,CASSRDRGRETQYF
TRBV7-2,TRBJ2-4,CASSLPGGRKNIQYF
TRBV20-1,TRBJ2-3,CSAQLASHTDTQYF
TRBV19,TRBJ2-3,CASSTGSMDTQYF
TRBV10-3,TRBJ2-3,CATKQGQGNTDTQYF
TRBV27,TRBJ1-6,CASSLLQGGSPLHF
TRBV15,TRBJ2-3,CATSPADTQYF
TRBV20-1,TRBJ2-1,CSASPSANEQFF
TRBV6-4,TRBJ2-3,CASSDGAGGTDTQYF
TRBV19,TRBJ2-5,CASSMPGRQGGETQYF
TRBV21-1,TRBJ2-7,CASSNWAGGYEQYF
TRBV4-2,TRBJ1-1,CASSQDRDSSNTEAFF
TRBV20-1,TRBJ2-3,CSATPQLAGLRLDTQYF
TRBV10-1,TRBJ2-3,CASSVGGQRTRVATQYF
TRBV27,TRBJ2-3,CASSVTRTGTDTQYF
TRBV29-1,TRBJ1-2,CSVEGSSNYGYTF
TRBV7-2,TRBJ2-5,CASSWDRQETQYF
TRBV20-1,TRBJ1-2,CSAQRQGTNYGYTF
TRBV20-1,TRBJ2-1,CSAEPGFGYGKSSYNEQFF
TRBV7-9,TRBJ2-7,CASRPRQLPYEQYF
TRBV20-1,TRBJ2-1,CSAHRRERNEQFF
TRBV19,TRBJ1-4,CASSTQGRNEKLFF
TRBV7-7,TRBJ2-1,CASSLGGNLDEQFF
TRBV20-1,TRBJ2-7,CSAEQGYGTYEQYF
TRBV6-1,TRBJ1-1,CASSLGTRAFF
TRBV4-2,TRBJ1-2,CASSPGQGPANYGYTF
TRBV20-1,TRBJ2-3,CSAKEGARDTQYF
TRBV2,TRBJ2-7,CASSESREGQTRDF
TRBV20-1,TRBJ2-1,CSARSVLAYNEQFF
TRBV11-2,TRBJ2-7,CASSLNFLGYEQYF
TRBV20-1,TRBJ2-7,CSARDHYEQYF
TRBV20-1,TRBJ1-2,CSATLPETGYGYTF
TRBV6-1,TRBJ1-1,CASTPPLGTGGSGTEAFF
TRBV20-1,TRBJ1-5,CSARGRESQPQHF
TRBV19,TRBJ1-2,CASREPANYGYTF
TRBV11-1,TRBJ2-6,CASSTGPTRSGANVLTF
TRBV6-1,TRBJ2-5,CASRGSGRTSETQYF
TRBV14,TRBJ2-7,CASSLVEVGVYEQYF
TRBV20-1,TRBJ2-3,CSAKPGLATDTQYF
TRBV6-1,TRBJ2-3,CASRRLAGGDTQYF
TRBV20-1,TRBJ2-7,CSAPPPGHSYEQYF
TRBV6-5,TRBJ2-1,CASSYSRDNEQFF
TRBV27,TRBJ2-5,CASRGWSDQETQYF